The entry below describes one T cell receptor beta chain. The sample has other DNA sequences that encode this CDR3 too. This record comes from a study of blood T cell repertoires in COVID-19. Across the whole study: Whether acute or convalescent, the COVID-19 samples came from the United States, Italy and Spain. T cells, B-cell-depleted T cells, or PBMCs provided the cDNA or gDNA that served as material.

Original methodology: Estimation of nucleated cell counts relied on the amplification of reference gene primers. The table came from immunoSEQ multiplex PCR; TCRdb's copy has only in-frame clones and leaves some out. That table is the source of V, J and clone size, and D and trimming were worked out from the DNA. The sample yields roughly 250,000 clones, approximately 80% seen once. Per the germline V gene, CDR1 is DFQATT and CDR2 is SNEGSKA (reference sequence). Trimming cost V 5 bases and J 4 bases, with 6 bases left between them. CDR3 length equals 11 residues. The chain couples TRBV20-1 to TRBJ1-5; D ambiguous. Sequencing was done on a sample of peripheral blood. The clonotype originates from an elderly woman with active or convalescent COVID-19. The DNA of the CDR3 is TGCAGTGCTGCCGGGAATCAGCCCCAGCATTTT. This translates into CSAAGNQPQHF.